The 2 T cell receptor beta chains listed next were all sequenced from one sample in a study of blood T cell repertoires in COVID-19. Clones were sequenced by immunoSEQ multiplex PCR, and TCRdb holds only the in-frame ones, with some missing. The sample has some 260,000 clones, about four fifths seen once; the top ten hold 3.1%. The sequenced material came from peripheral blood. The receptor set was obtained from a woman aged 18 to 35 with acute or convalescent COVID-19.

This chain uses TRBV5-1 with TRBJ2-5; possible D gene TRBD2, 6 bases. V lost 1 base to trimming and J lost 1 base, with 11 bases between them. CDR1 is SGHRS, CDR2 YFSETQ, per germline. This CDR3 is built from 15 residues. CDR3 DNA: TGCGCCAGCAGCTTGTCCCGCGGGGCCCAAGAGACCCAGTACTTC. Its protein product is CASSLSRGAQETQYF.

The chain is built from TRBV25-1 and TRBJ2-1; 12 bases line up with TRBD2. Germline V gene lookup returns CDR1 MGHDK and CDR2 SYGVNS. The CDR3 contains 18 residues. V lost 7 bases to trimming and J lost 1 base; unmatched junction nucleotides: 11. The CDR3: CASTREGLAGLSYNEQFF. The DNA for the CDR3 is TGTGCCAGCACCCGGGAGGGACTAGCGGGCTTATCCTACAATGAGCAGTTCTTC.